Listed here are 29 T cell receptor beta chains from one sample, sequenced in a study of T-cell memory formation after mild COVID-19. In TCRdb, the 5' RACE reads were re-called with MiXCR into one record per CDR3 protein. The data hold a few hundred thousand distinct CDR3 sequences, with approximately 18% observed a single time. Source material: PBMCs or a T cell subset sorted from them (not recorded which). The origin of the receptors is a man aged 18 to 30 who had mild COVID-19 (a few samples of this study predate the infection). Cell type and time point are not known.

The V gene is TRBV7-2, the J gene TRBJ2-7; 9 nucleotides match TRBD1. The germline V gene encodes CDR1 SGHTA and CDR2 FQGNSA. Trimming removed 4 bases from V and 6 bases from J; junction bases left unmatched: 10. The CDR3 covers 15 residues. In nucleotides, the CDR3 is TGTGCCAGCAGCTACTCTAGGACAGGGGAGGTCGAGCAGTACTTC. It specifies CASSYSRTGEVEQYF.

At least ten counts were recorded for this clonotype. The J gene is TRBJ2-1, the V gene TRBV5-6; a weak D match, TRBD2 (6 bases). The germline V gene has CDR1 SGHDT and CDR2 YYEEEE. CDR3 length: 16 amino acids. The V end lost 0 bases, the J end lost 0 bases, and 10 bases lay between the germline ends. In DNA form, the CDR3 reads TGTGCCAGCAGCTTGGGTGCGGGAAGCTCCTACAATGAGCAGTTCTTC. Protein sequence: CASSLGAGSSYNEQFF.

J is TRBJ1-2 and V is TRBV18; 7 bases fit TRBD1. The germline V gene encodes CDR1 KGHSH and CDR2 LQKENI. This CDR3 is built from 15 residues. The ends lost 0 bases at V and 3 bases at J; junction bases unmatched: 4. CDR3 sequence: CASSPPGQPYYGYTF. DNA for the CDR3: TGTGCCAGCTCACCACCGGGACAGCCCTACTATGGCTACACCTTC.

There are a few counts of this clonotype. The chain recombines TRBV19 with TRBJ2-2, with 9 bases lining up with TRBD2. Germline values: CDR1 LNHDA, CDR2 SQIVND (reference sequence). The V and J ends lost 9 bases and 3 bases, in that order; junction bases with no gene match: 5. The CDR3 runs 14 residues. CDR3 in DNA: TGTGCCAGCAGACTAGCGGAGCACACCGGGGAGCTGTTTTTT. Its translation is CASRLAEHTGELFF.

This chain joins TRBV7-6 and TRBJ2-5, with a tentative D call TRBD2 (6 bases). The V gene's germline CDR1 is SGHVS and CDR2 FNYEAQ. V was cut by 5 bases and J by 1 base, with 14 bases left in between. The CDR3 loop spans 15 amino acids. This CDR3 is CASSPNGGVQETQYF. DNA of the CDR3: TGTGCCAGCAGCCCCAACGGGGGTGTCCAAGAGACCCAGTACTTC.

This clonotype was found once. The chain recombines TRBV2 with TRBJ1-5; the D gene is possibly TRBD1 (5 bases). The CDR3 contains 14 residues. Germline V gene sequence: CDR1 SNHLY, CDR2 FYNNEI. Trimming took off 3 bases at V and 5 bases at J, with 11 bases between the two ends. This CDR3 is CASSEGQGHQPQHF. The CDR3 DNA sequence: TGTGCCAGCAGTGAGGGCCAGGGACATCAGCCCCAGCATTTT.

CDR3 in amino acids: CSASGGAREKLFF. The DNA for the CDR3 is TGCAGTGCCTCGGGGGGGGCTAGGGAAAAACTGTTTTTT. The V and J genes are TRBV20-1 and TRBJ1-4, with D tentatively TRBD1 (6 bases). Trimming shortened V by 6 bases and J by 8 bases, and 16 bases separated the two germline ends. The CDR3 has 13 amino acids. From germline, CDR1 is DFQATT and CDR2 SNEGSKA (reference sequence).

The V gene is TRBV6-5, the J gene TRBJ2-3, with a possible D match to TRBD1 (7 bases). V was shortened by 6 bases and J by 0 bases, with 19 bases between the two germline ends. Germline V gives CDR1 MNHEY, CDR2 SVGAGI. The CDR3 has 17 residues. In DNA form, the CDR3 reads TGTGCCAGCAGCCTCCAGGGGGGCAGGGGCAGCACAGATACGCAGTATTTT. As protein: CASSLQGGRGSTDTQYF.

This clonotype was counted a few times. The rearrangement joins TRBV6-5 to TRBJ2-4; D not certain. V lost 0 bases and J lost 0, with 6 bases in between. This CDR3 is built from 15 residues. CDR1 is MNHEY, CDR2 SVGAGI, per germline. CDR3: CASSYSAVAKNIQYF. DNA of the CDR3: TGTGCCAGCAGTTACTCAGCCGTAGCCAAAAACATTCAGTACTTC.

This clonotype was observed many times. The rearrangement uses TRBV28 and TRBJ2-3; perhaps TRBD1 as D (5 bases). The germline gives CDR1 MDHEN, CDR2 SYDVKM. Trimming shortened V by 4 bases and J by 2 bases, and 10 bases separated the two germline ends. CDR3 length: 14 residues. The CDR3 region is CASSSGHPTDTQYF. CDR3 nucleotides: TGTGCCAGCAGTTCCGGACACCCCACAGATACGCAGTATTTT.

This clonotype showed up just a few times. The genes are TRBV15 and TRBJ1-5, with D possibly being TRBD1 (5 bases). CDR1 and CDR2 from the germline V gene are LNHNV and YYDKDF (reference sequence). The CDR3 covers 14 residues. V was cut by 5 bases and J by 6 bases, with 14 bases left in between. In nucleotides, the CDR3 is TGTGCCACCAGCGGGGGAATTTCTTCTCAGCCCCAGCATTTT. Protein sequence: CATSGGISSQPQHF.

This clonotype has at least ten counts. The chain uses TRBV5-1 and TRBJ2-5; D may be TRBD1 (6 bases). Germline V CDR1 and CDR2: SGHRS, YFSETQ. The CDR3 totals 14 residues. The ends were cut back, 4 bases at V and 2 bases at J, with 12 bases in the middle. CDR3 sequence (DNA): TGCGCCAGCAGCCTATACGGACAGCAAGAGACCCAGTACTTC. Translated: CASSLYGQQETQYF.

The CDR3 loop reads CASSVQGGTYNEQFF. The CDR3 nucleotides are TGTGCCAGCAGCGTCCAGGGGGGGACCTACAATGAGCAGTTCTTC. This chain joins TRBV9 and TRBJ2-1; D may match TRBD1 or TRBD2 (7 bases each). This CDR3 region has 15 residues. V was clipped by 2 bases and J by 2 bases, with 11 bases between them. From germline, CDR1 is SGDLS and CDR2 YYNGEE.

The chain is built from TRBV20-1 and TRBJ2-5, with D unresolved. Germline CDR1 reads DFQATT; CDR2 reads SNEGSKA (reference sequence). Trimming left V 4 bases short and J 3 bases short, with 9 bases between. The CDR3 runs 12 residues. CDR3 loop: CSATGDEETQYF. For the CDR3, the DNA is TGCAGTGCTACCGGAGATGAAGAGACCCAGTACTTC.

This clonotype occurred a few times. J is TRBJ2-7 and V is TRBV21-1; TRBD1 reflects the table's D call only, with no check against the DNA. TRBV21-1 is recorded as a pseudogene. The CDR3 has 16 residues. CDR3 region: CASSKRPGLGSYEQYV. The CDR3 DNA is TGTGCCAGCAGCAAAAGGCCGGGACTAGGGTCCTACGAGCAGTACGTC.

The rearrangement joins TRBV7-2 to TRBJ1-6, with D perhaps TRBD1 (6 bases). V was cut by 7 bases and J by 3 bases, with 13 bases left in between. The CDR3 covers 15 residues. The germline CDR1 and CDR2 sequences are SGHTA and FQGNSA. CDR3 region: CASNLAQGYNSPLHF. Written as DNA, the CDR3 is TGTGCCAGCAACCTGGCACAGGGCTATAATTCACCCCTCCACTTT. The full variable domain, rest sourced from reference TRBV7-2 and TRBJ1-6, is GAGVSQSPSNKVTEKGKDVELRCDPISGHTALYWYRQSLGQGLEFLIYFQGNSAPDKSGLPSDRFSAERTGGSVSTLTIQRTQQEDSAVYLCASNLAQGYNSPLHFGNGTRLTVT.

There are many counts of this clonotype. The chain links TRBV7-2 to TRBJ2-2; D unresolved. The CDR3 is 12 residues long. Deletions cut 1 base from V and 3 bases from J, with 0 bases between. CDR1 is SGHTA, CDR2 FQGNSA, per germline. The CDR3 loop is CASSLDTGELFF. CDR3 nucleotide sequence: TGTGCCAGCAGCTTAGACACCGGGGAGCTGTTTTTT.

CDR3 region: CASNQLGGDNQPQHF. As DNA, the CDR3 is TGTGCCAGCAATCAACTGGGGGGAGACAATCAGCCCCAGCATTTT. V and J are TRBV6-2 or TRBV6-3 and TRBJ1-5; D possibly corresponds to TRBD1 (5 bases). V was clipped by 7 bases and J by 3 bases, with 16 bases between them. CDR1 is MNHEY, CDR2 SVGEGT, per germline. The CDR3 sequence is 15 residues long.

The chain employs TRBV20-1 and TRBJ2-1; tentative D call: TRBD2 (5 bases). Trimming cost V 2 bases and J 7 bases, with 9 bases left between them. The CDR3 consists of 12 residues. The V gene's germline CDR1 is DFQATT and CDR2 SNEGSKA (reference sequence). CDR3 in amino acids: CSARIWRNEQFF. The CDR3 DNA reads TGCAGTGCTAGAATATGGAGGAATGAGCAGTTCTTC.

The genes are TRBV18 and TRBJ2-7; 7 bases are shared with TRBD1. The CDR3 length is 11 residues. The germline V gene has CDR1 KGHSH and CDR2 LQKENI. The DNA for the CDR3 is TGTGCAAGCTCTCCCCCGGGACAGCAAAACGTC. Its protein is CASSPPGQQNV.

The CDR3 DNA follows: TGTGCCAGCAGGCGTTCGGGACTAGGGGCTGATACGCAGTATTTT. It is translated as CASRRSGLGADTQYF. The chain joins TRBV6-2 or TRBV6-3 to TRBJ2-3, with 8 positions matching TRBD2. Germline-derived CDR1 and CDR2 are MNHEY and SVGEGT. The CDR3 consists of 15 residues. Trimming took 6 bases from V and 6 from J; bases not matched to a gene: 11.

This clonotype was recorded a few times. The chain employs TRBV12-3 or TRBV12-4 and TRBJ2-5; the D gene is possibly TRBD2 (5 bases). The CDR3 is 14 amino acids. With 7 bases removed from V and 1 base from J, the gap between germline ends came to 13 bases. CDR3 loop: CASNTAGLQETQYF. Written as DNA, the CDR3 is TGTGCCAGCAACACTGCTGGACTCCAAGAGACCCAGTACTTC.

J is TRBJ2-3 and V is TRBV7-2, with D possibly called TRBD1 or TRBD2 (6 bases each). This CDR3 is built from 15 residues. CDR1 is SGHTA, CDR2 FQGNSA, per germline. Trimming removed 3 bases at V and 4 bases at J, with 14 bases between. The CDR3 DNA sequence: TGTGCCAGCAGCTTTCGCCGGGGGCCACCAGATACGCAGTATTTT. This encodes CASSFRRGPPDTQYF.

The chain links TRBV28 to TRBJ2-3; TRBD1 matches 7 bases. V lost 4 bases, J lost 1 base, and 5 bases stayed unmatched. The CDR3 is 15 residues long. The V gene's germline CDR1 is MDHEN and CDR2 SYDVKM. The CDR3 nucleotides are TGTGCCAGCAGTTCCCCGGGACAGCGCACAGATACGCAGTATTTT. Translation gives CASSSPGQRTDTQYF.

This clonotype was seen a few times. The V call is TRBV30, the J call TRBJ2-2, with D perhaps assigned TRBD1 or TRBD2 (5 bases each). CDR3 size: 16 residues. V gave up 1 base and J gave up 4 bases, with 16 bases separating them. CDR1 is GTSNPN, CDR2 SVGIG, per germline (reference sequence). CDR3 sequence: CAWSGLGEPSTGELFF. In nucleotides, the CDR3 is TGTGCCTGGAGTGGACTGGGGGAACCCTCCACCGGGGAGCTGTTTTTT.

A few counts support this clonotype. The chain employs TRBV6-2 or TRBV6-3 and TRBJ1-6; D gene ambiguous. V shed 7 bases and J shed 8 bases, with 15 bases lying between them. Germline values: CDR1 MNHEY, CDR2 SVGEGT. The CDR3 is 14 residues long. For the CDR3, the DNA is TGTGCCAGCACCTTACCGGGTATGGATTCACCCCTCCACTTT. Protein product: CASTLPGMDSPLHF.

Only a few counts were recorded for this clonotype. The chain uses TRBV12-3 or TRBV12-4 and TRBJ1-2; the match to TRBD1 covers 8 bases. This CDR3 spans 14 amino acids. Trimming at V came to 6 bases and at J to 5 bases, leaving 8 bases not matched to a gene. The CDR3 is CASSQGGTGYGYTF. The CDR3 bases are TGTGCCAGCAGCCAAGGGGGGACAGGTTATGGCTACACCTTC.

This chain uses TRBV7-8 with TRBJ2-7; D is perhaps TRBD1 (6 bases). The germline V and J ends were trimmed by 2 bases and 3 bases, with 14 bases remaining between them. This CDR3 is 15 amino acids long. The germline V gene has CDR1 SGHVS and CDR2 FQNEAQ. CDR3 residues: CASSLNSGQYYEQYF. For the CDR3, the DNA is TGTGCCAGCAGCTTAAATTCGGGACAATACTACGAGCAGTACTTC.

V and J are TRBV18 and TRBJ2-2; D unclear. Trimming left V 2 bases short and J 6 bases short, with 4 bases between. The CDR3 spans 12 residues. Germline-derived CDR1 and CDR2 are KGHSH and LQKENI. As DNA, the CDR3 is TGTGCCAGCTCACCAGCGGCCGGGGAGCTGTTTTTT. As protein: CASSPAAGELFF. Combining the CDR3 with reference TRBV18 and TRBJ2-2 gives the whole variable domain NAGVMQNPRHLVRRRGQEARLRCSPMKGHSHVYWYRQLPEEGLKFMVYLQKENIIDESGMPKERFSAEFPKEGPSILRIQQVVRGDSAAYFCASSPAAGELFFGEGSRLTVL.